These 9 T cell receptor beta chains came from one sample sequenced in a study of blood T cell repertoires in COVID-19 (dated by TCRdb to the early 2020s). The library came from the immunoSEQ multiplex PCR assay. The table comes from immuneACCESS by way of TCRdb, which keeps in-frame sequences with V and J called. Part of the clones is missing from these tables; in studies checked, under half for an unresolved V gene and the rest for unknown reasons. The sample records some 180,000 clones, around 81% of which are singletons. 9.5% to 12% of the sample belongs to the ten largest clones. Material for sequencing was peripheral blood. These receptors were collected from a woman aged 35 to 49 with COVID-19, enrolled during active disease.

The chain is built from TRBV19 and TRBJ1-5; D remains unclear. Germline-derived CDR1 and CDR2 are LNHDA and SQIVND (reference sequence). Trimming took 6 bases from V and 0 from J, leaving 12 bases between them. This CDR3 contains 15 residues. The DNA of the CDR3 is TGTGCCAGTAGCGTGTGGGGAGATAGCAATCAGCCCCAGCATTTT. Its protein product is CASSVWGDSNQPQHF.

The chain recombines TRBV29-1 with TRBJ2-2, with D perhaps TRBD2 (5 bases). This CDR3 is 14 amino acids long. The V end lost 5 bases, the J end lost 4 bases, and 14 bases lay between the germline ends. CDR1 is SQVTM, CDR2 ANQGSEA, per germline. The CDR3 reads CSVSGVAITGELFF. The CDR3 DNA reads TGCAGCGTTAGCGGTGTAGCGATCACCGGGGAGCTGTTTTTT.

The chain recombines TRBV6-5 with TRBJ1-5; TRBD1 matches 8 bases. Germline loops: CDR1 MNHEY, CDR2 SVGAGI. This CDR3 comprises 14 residues. V lost 6 bases, J lost 4 bases, and 5 bases stayed unmatched. The CDR3 region has the DNA TGTGCCAGCAGGGCGGGACAGGAGAATCAGCCCCAGCATTTT. Translation: CASRAGQENQPQHF.

This clone was detected only once. This chain joins TRBV27 and TRBJ2-1, with a weak D call TRBD2 (6 bases). The CDR3 totals 14 residues. The germline V and J ends were trimmed by 2 bases and 2 bases, with 7 bases remaining between them. Germline V gene data show CDR1 as MNHEY and CDR2 as SMNVEV (reference sequence). CDR3 amino acids: CASSLGGAYNEQFF. The CDR3 DNA is TGTGCCAGCAGTTTAGGCGGGGCCTACAATGAGCAGTTCTTC.

This clone was seen a handful of times. The same CDR3 arises from other DNA sequences in this sample as well. The genes are TRBV19 and TRBJ2-2; 7 bases match TRBD1. Germline CDR1 reads LNHDA; CDR2 reads SQIVND (reference sequence). The CDR3 sequence is 15 residues long. With 6 bases clipped from V and 2 bases from J, the junction kept 6 bases outside the gene matches. CDR3: CASRSPGGNTGELFF. Written as DNA, the CDR3 is TGTGCCAGTAGATCTCCAGGGGGAAACACCGGGGAGCTGTTTTTT.

The chain carries TRBV9 and TRBJ1-2; D is unclear. From germline, CDR1 is SGDLS and CDR2 YYNGEE. V was clipped by 3 bases and J by 11 bases, with 17 bases between them. This CDR3 comprises 13 residues. CDR3 sequence: CASSATLPGGYTF. In DNA, the CDR3 is TGTGCCAGCAGCGCAACCCTCCCGGGCGGGTACACCTTC.

The chain employs TRBV19 and TRBJ1-1; no clear D. This CDR3 spans 14 amino acids. The V end lost 6 bases, the J end lost 8 bases, and 19 bases lay between the germline ends. The V gene's germline CDR1 is LNHDA and CDR2 SQIVND (reference sequence). CDR3 coding DNA: TGTGCCAGTAGATGGGTCCCGGCGGGCTCCGAAGCTTTCTTT. Its protein product is CASRWVPAGSEAFF. The entire variable domain, with the rest obtained from reference TRBV19 and TRBJ1-1, is as follows: DGGITQSPKYLFRKEGQNVTLSCEQNLNHDAMYWYRQDPGQGLRLIYYSQIVNDFQKGDIAEGYSVSREKKESFPLTVTSAQKNPTAFYLCASRWVPAGSEAFFGQGTRLTVV.

V usage is TRBV7-6 and J usage is TRBJ2-1; D is unresolved. The ends were cut back, 4 bases at V and 7 bases at J, with 5 bases in the middle. CDR1 and CDR2 from the germline V gene are SGHVS and FNYEAQ. The CDR3 is 11 amino acids. CDR3 protein: CASSSGNEQFF. The CDR3 bases are TGTGCCAGCAGCTCCGGGAATGAGCAGTTCTTC.

The chain carries TRBV6-4 and TRBJ2-2; 8 positions match TRBD2. The ends lost 2 bases at V and 1 base at J; junction bases unmatched: 3. The CDR3 sequence is 16 residues long. Germline V lookup: CDR1 MRHNA, CDR2 SNTAGT. CDR3 sequence: CASSDPGRVNTGELFF. In DNA, the CDR3 is TGTGCCAGCAGTGACCCCGGGAGGGTGAACACCGGGGAGCTGTTTTTT.